These 4 T cell receptor beta chains came from one sample sequenced in a study of neoadjuvant anti-PD-1 for oral cavity cancer. Sequenced by immunoSEQ multiplex PCR; TCRdb stores in-frame clones only, minus some. The repertoire consists of about 14,000 clones, with 71% occurring once and the leading ten covering 3.1%. The specimen was PBMCs, collected before nivolumab (anti-PD-1) treatment. Every receptor here comes from a person aged 35 to 85 with oral cavity squamous cell carcinoma.

The V gene is TRBV6-6, the J gene TRBJ2-1; the D gene is possibly TRBD2 (5 bases). Trimming removed 2 bases at V and 8 bases at J, with 19 bases between. Germline CDR1 reads MNHNY; CDR2 reads SVGAGI (reference sequence). The CDR3 contains 16 residues. The CDR3 spells CASSYRQFWEFDEQFF. The CDR3 DNA sequence: TGTGCCAGCAGTTACAGACAATTTTGGGAGTTCGATGAGCAGTTCTTC.

This clone was observed a single time. The chain links TRBV5-1 to TRBJ1-4; possibly TRBD1 for D (5 bases). The CDR3 has 15 residues. From germline, CDR1 is SGHRS and CDR2 YFSETQ. Trimming took 4 bases from V and 2 from J, leaving 12 bases between them. DNA for the CDR3: TGCGCCAGCAGCCGACGCCGGGACACTAATGAAAAACTGTTTTTT. Translating gives CASSRRRDTNEKLFF.

The rearrangement uses TRBV28 and TRBJ1-1; the D is unclear. The CDR3 totals 14 residues. Looked up from germline, CDR1 is MDHEN and CDR2 is SYDVKM. Trimming took off 5 bases at V and 3 bases at J, with 13 bases between the two ends. The CDR3 DNA is TGTGCCAGCAGTCTCGCGGGGAGGGACACTGAAGCTTTCTTT. It yields the protein CASSLAGRDTEAFF. Together with reference TRBV28 and TRBJ1-1, the CDR3 gives the full variable domain: DVKVTQSSRYLVKRTGEKVFLECVQDMDHENMFWYRQDPGLGLRLIYFSYDVKMKEKGDIPEGYSVSREKKERFSLILESASTNQTSMYLCASSLAGRDTEAFFGQGTRLTVV.

The sample holds a few counts of this clone. The chain has TRBV6-6 and TRBJ1-5, with D maybe TRBD1 (6 bases). The germline gives CDR1 MNHNY, CDR2 SVGAGI (reference sequence). This CDR3 contains 14 residues. The V end lost 6 bases, the J end lost 4 bases, and 13 bases lay between the germline ends. The DNA for the CDR3 is TGTGCCAGCAGGCACCGCGGACAGAATCAGCCCCAGCATTTT. Amino acids: CASRHRGQNQPQHF.